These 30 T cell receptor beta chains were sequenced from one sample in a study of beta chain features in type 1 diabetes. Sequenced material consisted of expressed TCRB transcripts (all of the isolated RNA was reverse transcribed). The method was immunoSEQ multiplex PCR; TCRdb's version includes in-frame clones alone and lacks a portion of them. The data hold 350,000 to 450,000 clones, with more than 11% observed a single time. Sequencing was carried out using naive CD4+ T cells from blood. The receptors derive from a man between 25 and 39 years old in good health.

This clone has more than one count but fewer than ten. The CDR3 DNA reads TGCGCCAGCAGTCGACCGGGACGTCGGGAGCAGTTCTTC. Encoded protein: CASSRPGRREQFF. The rearrangement links TRBV4-1 to TRBJ2-1; the D call may be TRBD1 or TRBD2 (5 bases each). CDR1 and CDR2 (germline): MGHRA, YSYEKL. V was clipped by 6 bases and J by 10 bases, with 16 bases between them. This CDR3 has 13 amino acids.

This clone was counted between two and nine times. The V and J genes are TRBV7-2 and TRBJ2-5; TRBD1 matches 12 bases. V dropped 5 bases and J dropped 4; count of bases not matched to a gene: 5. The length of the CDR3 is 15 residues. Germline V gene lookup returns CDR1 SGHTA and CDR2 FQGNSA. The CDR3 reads CASSRGQGARETQYF. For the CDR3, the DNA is TGTGCCAGCAGCAGGGGACAGGGGGCGCGAGAGACCCAGTACTTC.

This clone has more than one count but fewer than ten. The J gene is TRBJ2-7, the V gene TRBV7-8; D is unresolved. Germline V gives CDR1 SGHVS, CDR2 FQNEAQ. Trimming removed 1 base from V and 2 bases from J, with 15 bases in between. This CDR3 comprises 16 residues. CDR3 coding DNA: TGTGCCAGCAGCTTAGTGATGTCACCGGGCCCCTACGAGCAGTACGTC. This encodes CASSLVMSPGPYEQYV.

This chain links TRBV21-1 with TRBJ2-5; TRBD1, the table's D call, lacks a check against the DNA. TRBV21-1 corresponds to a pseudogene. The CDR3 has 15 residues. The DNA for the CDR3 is TGTGCCAGCAGCAGGCCACAGGGGATCGGAGAGACCCAGTACTTC. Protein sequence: CASSRPQGIGETQYF.

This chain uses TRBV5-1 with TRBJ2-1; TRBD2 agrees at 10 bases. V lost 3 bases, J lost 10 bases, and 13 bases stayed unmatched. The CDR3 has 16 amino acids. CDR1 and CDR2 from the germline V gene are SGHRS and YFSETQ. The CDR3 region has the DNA TGCGCCAGCAGCTGGGGCTCCGCTAGCGGGAGCAACGAGCAGTTCTTC. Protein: CASSWGSASGSNEQFF.

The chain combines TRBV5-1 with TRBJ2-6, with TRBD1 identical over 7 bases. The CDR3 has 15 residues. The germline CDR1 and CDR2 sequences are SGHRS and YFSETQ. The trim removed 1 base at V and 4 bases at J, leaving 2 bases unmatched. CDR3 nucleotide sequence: TGCGCCAGCAGCTTGAGGGGGCCGGGGGCCAACGTCCTGACTTTC. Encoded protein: CASSLRGPGANVLTF.

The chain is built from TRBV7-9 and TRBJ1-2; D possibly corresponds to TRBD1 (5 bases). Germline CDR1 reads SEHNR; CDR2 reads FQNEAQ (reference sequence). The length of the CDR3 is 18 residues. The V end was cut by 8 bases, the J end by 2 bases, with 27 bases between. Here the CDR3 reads CASAGRGQKASSNYGYTF. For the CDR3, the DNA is TGTGCCAGCGCTGGGAGGGGCCAGAAAGCTTCCTCGAACTATGGCTACACCTTC.

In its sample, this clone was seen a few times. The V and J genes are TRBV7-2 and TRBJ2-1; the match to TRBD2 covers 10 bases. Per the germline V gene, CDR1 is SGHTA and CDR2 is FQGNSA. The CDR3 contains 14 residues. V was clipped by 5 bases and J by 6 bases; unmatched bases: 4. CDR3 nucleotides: TGTGCCAGCAGCGTACTAGCGGGGCCCAATGAGCAGTTCTTC. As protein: CASSVLAGPNEQFF.

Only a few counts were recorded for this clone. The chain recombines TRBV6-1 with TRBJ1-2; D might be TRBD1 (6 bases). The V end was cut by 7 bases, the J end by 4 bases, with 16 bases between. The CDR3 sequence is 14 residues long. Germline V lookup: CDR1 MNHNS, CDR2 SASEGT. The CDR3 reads CASTPDRLIYGYTF. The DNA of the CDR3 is TGTGCCAGCACCCCGGACAGACTGATCTATGGCTACACCTTC.

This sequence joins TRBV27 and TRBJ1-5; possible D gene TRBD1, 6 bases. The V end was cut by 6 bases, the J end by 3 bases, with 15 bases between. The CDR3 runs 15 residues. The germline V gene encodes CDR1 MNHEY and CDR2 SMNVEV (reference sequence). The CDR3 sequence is CASSPRGQFNQPQHF. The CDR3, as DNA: TGTGCCAGCAGCCCCCGAGGACAGTTCAATCAGCCCCAGCATTTT.

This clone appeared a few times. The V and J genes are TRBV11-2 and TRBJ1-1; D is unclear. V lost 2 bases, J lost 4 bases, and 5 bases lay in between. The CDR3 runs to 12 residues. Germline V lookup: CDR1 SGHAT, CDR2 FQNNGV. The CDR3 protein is CASSLKGTEAFF. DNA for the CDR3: TGTGCCAGCAGCTTAAAGGGCACTGAAGCTTTCTTT.

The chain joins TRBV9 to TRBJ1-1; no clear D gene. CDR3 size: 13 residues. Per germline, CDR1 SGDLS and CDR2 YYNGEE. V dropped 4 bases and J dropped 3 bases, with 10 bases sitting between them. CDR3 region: CASSTRRDTEAFF. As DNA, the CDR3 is TGTGCCAGCAGCACTCGGAGGGACACTGAAGCTTTCTTT.

The CDR3 spells CASSLAGLWLAGTDTQYF. Written as DNA, the CDR3 is TGTGCCAGCAGCTTGGCCGGGTTATGGCTAGCGGGGACAGATACGCAGTATTTT. The chain links TRBV5-6 to TRBJ2-3, with TRBD2 identical over 9 bases. V lost 0 bases, J lost 3 bases, and 11 bases stayed unmatched. The CDR3 covers 18 residues. Germline V gene sequence: CDR1 SGHDT, CDR2 YYEEEE.

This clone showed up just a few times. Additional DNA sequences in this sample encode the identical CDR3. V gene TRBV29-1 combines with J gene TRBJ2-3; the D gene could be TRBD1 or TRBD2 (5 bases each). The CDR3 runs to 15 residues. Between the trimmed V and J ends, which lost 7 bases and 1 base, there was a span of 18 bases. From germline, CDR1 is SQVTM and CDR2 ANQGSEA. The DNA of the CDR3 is TGCAGCGCGACTCTGGGGGTGCGGGGCACAGATACGCAGTATTTT. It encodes CSATLGVRGTDTQYF.

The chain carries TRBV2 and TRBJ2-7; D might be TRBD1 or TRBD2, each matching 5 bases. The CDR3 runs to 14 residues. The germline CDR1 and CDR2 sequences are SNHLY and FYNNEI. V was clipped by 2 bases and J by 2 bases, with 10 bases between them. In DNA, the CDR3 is TGTGCCAGCAGTGAACAGGGAGTAACCTACGAGCAGTACGTC. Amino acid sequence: CASSEQGVTYEQYV.

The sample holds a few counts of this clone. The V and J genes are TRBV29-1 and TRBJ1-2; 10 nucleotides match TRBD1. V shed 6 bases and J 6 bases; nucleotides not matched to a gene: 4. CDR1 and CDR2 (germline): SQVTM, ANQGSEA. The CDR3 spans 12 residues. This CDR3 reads CSVAGQGHGYTF. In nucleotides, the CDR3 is TGCAGCGTGGCGGGACAGGGGCATGGCTACACCTTC.

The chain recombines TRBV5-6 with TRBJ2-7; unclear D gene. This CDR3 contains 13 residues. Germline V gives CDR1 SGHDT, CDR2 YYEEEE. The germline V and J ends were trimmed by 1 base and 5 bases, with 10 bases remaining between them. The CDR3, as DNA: TGTGCCAGCAGCTTGCTTCAATTTGACGAGCAGTACGTC. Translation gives CASSLLQFDEQYV.

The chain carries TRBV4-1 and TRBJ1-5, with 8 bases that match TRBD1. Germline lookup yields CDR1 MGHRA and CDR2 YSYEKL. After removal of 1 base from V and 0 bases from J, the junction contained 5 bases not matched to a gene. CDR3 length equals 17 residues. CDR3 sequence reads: CASSQVFTGGSNQPQHF. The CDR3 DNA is TGCGCCAGCAGCCAAGTATTTACAGGGGGTAGCAATCAGCCCCAGCATTTT.

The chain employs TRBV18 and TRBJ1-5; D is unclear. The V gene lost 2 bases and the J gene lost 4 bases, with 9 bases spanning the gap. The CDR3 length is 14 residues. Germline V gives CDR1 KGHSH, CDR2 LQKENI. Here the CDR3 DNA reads TGTGCCAGCTCACCAAACAGCCCTAATCAGCCCCAGCATTTT. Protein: CASSPNSPNQPQHF.

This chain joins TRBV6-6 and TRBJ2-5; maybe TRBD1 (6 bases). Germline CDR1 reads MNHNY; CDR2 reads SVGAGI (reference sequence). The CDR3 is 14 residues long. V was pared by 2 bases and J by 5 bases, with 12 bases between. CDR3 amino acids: CASSYRDNYETQYF. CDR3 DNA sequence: TGTGCCAGCAGTTACCGGGACAATTACGAGACCCAGTACTTC.

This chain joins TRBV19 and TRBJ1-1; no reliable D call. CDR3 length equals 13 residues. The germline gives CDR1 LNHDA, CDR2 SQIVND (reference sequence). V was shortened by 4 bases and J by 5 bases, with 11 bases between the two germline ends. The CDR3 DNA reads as TGTGCCAGTAGTAAGGCTTCCAGGACTGAAGCTTTCTTT. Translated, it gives CASSKASRTEAFF.

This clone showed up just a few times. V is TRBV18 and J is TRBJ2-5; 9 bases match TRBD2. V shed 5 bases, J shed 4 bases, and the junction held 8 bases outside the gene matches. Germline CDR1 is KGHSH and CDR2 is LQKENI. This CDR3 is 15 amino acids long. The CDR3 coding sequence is TGTGCCAGCTCATCATCGGGACTAGCTGGAGAGACCCAGTACTTC. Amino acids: CASSSSGLAGETQYF.

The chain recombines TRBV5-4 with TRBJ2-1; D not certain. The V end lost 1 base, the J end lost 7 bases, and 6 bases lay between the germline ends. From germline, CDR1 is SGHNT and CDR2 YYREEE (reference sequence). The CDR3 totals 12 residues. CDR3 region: CASSLQANEQFF. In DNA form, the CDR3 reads TGTGCCAGCAGCTTGCAGGCAAATGAGCAGTTCTTC.

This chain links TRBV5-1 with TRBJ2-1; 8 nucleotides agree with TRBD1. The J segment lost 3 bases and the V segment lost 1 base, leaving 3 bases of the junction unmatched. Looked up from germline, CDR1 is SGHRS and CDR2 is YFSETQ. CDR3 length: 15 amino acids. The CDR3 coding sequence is TGCGCCAGCAGCTTGACAGGGGGTTACTACAATGAGCAGTTCTTC. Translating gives CASSLTGGYYNEQFF.

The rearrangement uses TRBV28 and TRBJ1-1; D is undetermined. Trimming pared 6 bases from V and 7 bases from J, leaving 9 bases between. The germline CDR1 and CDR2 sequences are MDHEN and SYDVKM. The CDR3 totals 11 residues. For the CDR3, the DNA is TGTGCCAGCAGGAGCTACCTTGAAGCTTTCTTT. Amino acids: CASRSYLEAFF.

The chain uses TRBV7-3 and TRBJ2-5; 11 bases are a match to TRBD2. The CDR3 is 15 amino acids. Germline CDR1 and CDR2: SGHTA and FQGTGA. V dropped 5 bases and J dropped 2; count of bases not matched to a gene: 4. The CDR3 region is CASSQGLAVQETQYF. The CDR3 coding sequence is TGTGCCAGCAGCCAGGGACTAGCGGTACAAGAGACCCAGTACTTC.

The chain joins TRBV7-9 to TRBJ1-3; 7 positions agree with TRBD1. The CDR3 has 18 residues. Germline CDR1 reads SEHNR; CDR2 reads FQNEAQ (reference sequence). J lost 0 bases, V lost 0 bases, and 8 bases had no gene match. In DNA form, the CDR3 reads TGTGCCAGCAGCTTAGCTCGAGGGACAGCTGACTCTGGAAACACCATATATTTT. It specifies CASSLARGTADSGNTIYF. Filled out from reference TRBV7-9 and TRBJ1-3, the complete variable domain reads DTGVSQNPRHKITKRGQNVTFRCDPISEHNRLYWYRQTLGQGPEFLTYFQNEAQLEKSRLLSDRFSAERPKGSFSTLEIQRTEQGDSAMYLCASSLARGTADSGNTIYFGEGSWLTVV.

DNA of the CDR3: TGTGCCAGCAGCTCCAGCGACACTGAAGCTTTCTTT. This encodes CASSSSDTEAFF. This chain uses TRBV9 with TRBJ1-1; D remains ambiguous. Between the trimmed V and J ends, which lost 4 bases and 3 bases, there was a span of 7 bases. The CDR3 contains 12 residues. Germline CDR1 and CDR2: SGDLS and YYNGEE.

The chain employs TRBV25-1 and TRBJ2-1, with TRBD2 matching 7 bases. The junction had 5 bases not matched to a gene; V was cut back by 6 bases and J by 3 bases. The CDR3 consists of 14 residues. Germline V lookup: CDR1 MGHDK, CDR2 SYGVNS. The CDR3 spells CASRVSGRYNEQFF. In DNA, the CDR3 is TGTGCCAGCAGGGTTAGCGGGCGCTACAATGAGCAGTTCTTC.

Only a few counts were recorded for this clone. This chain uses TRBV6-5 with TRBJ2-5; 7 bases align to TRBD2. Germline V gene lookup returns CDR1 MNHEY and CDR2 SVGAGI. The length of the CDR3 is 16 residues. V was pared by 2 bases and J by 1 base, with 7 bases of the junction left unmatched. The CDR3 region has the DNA TGTGCCAGCAGTTACGCTAGCGGAAGTTTCCAAGAGACCCAGTACTTC. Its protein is CASSYASGSFQETQYF.